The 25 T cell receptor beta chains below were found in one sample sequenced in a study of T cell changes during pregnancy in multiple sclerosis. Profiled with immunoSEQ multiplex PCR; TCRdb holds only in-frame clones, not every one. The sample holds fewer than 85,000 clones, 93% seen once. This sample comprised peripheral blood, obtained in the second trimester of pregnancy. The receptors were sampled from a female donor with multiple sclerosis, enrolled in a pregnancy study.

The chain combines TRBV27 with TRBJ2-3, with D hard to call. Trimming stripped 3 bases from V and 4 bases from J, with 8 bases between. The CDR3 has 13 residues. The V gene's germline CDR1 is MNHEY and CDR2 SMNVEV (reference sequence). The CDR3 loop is CASSFIVSDTQYF. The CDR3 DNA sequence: TGTGCCAGCAGTTTTATCGTCTCAGATACGCAGTATTTT.

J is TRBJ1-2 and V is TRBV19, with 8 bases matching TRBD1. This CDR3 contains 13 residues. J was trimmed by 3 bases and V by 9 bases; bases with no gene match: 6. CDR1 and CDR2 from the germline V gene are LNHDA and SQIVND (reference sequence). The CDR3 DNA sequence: TGTGCCAGCAGCGAACAGGGGGACTATGGCTACACCTTC. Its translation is CASSEQGDYGYTF.

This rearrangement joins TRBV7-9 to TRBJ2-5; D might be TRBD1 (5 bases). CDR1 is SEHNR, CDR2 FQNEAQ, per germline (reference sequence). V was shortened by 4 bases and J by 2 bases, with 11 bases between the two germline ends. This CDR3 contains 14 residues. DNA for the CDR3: TGTGCCAGCAGCTACCTGACAGCACAAGAGACCCAGTACTTC. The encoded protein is CASSYLTAQETQYF. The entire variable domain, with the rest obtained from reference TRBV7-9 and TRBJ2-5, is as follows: DTGVSQNPRHKITKRGQNVTFRCDPISEHNRLYWYRQTLGQGPEFLTYFQNEAQLEKSRLLSDRFSAERPKGSFSTLEIQRTEQGDSAMYLCASSYLTAQETQYFGPGTRLLVL.

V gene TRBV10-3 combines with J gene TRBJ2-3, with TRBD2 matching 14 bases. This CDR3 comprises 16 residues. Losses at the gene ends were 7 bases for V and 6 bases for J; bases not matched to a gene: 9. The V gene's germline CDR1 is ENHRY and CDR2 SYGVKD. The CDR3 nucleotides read TGTGCCATCACCTCAGGACTAGCGGGGGGCGGGGATACGCAGTATTTT. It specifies CAITSGLAGGGDTQYF.

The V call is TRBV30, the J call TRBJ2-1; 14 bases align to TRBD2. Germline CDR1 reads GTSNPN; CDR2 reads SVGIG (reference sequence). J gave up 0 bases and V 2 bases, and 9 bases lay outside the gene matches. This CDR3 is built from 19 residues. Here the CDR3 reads CAWSLRTSGGIRSYNEQFF. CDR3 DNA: TGTGCCTGGAGTCTGAGGACTAGCGGGGGGATCCGCTCCTACAATGAGCAGTTCTTC.

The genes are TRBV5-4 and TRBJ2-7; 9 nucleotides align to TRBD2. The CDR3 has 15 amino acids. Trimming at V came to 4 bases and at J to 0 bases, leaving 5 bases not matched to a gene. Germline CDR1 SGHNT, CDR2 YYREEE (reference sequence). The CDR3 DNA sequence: TGTGCCAGCAGCGTCCTAGCGGGGTCCTCCTACGAGCAGTACTTC. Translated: CASSVLAGSSYEQYF.

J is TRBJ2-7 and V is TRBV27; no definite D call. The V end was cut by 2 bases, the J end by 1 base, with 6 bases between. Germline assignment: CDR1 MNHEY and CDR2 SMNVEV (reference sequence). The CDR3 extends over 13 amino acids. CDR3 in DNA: TGTGCCAGCAGTTTAAGCAGGTCCTACGAGCAGTACTTC. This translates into CASSLSRSYEQYF.

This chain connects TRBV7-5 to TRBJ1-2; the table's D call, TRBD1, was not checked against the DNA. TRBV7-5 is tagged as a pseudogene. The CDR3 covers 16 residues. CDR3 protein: CARSLEGDVANYGYTF. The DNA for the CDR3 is TGTGCCAGAAGCTTAGAAGGGGATGTCGCTAACTATGGCTACACCTTC.

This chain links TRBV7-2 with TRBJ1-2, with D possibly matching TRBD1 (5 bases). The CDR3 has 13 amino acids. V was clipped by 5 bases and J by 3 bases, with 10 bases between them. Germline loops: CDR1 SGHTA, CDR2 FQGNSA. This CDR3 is CASSPTVDYGYTF. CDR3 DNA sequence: TGTGCCAGCAGCCCGACAGTAGACTATGGCTACACCTTC.

The CDR3 region is CASRYTGELFF. The CDR3 nucleotides read TGTGCCAGCAGATATACCGGGGAGCTGTTTTTT. The V and J genes are TRBV5-5 and TRBJ2-2; the D is unclear. V lost 5 bases to trimming and J lost 5 bases, with 4 bases between them. The germline CDR1 and CDR2 sequences are SGHKS and YYEKEE (reference sequence). The CDR3 runs 11 residues.

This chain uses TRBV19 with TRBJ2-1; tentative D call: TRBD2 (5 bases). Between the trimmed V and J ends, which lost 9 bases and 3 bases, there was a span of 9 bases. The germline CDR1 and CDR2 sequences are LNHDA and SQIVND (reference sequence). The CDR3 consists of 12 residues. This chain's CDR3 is CASRGGYNEQFF. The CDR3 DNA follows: TGTGCCAGCCGCGGAGGCTACAATGAGCAGTTCTTC.

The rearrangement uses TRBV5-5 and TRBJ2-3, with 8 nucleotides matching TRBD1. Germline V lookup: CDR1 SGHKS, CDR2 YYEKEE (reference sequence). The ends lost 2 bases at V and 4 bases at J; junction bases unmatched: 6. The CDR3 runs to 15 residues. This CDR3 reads CASSFTTGVADTQYF. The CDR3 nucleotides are TGTGCCAGCAGCTTCACGACAGGGGTGGCAGATACGCAGTATTTT.

Here the CDR3 DNA reads TGTGCCATCAGAGACAAGACCTACAATGAGCAGTTCTTC. Translation: CAIRDKTYNEQFF. This chain uses TRBV10-3 with TRBJ2-1; D is unclear. The CDR3 contains 13 residues. The V and J ends lost 6 bases and 2 bases respectively, with 8 bases between them. Germline values: CDR1 ENHRY, CDR2 SYGVKD.

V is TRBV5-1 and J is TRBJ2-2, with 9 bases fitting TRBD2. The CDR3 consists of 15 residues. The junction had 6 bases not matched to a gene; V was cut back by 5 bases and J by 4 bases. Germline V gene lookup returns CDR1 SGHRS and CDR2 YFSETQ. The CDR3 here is CASRGGGAGTGELFF. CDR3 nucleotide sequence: TGCGCCAGCAGAGGCGGGGGGGCCGGCACCGGGGAGCTGTTTTTT.

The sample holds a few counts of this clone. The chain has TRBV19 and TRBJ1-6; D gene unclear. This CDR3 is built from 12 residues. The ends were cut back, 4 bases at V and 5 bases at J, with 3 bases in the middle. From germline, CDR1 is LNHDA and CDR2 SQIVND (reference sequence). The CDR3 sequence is CASSTNNSPLHF. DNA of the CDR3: TGTGCCAGTAGTACCAATAATTCACCCCTCCACTTT.

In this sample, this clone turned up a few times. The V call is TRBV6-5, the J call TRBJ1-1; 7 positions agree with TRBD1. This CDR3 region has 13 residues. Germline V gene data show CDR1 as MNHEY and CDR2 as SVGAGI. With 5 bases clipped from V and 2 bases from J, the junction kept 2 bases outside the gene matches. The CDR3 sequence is CASSRQGNTEAFF. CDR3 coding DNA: TGTGCCAGCAGTCGACAGGGCAACACTGAAGCTTTCTTT.

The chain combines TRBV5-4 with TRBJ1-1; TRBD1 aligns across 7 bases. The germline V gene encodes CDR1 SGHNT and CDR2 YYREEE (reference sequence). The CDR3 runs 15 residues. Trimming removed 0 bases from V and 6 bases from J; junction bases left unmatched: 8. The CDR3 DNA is TGTGCCAGCAGCTTGGAGAGGGCCAGGGGGGCTGAAGCTTTCTTT. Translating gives CASSLERARGAEAFF.

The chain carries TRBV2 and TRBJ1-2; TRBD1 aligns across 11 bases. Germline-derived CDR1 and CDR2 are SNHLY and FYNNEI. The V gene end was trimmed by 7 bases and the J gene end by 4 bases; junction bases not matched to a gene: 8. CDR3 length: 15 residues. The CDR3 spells CASTRRTGGIYGYTF. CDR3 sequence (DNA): TGTGCCAGCACGAGAAGGACAGGGGGCATCTATGGCTACACCTTC.

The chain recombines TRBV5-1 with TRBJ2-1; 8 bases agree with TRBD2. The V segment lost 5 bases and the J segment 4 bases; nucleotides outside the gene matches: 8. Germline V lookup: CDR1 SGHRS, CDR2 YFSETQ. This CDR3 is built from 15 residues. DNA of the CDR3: TGCGCCAGCAGATACGGGGGGGCGTCTTACAATGAGCAGTTCTTC. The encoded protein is CASRYGGASYNEQFF.

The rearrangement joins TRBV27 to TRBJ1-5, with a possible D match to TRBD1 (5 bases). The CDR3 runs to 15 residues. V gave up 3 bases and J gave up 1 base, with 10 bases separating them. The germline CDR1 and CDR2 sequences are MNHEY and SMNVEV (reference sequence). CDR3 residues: CASSFEGASNQPQHF. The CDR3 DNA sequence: TGTGCCAGCAGTTTTGAAGGGGCGAGCAATCAGCCCCAGCATTTT.

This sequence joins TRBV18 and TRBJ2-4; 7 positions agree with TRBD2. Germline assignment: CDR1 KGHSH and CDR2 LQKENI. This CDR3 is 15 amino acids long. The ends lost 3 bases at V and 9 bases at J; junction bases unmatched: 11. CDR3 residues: CASSPSLAASGIQYF. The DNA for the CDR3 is TGTGCCAGCTCACCCTCCCTAGCGGCCTCCGGCATTCAGTACTTC.

The CDR3 loop is CASSGGGEDGELFF. CDR3 coding DNA: TGTGCCAGCAGTGGCGGGGGGGAGGACGGGGAGCTGTTTTTT. The chain is built from TRBV6-5 and TRBJ2-2; 9 bases fit TRBD2. The germline V gene encodes CDR1 MNHEY and CDR2 SVGAGI. The CDR3 is 14 amino acids. V was pared by 5 bases and J by 7 bases, with 5 bases of the junction left unmatched.

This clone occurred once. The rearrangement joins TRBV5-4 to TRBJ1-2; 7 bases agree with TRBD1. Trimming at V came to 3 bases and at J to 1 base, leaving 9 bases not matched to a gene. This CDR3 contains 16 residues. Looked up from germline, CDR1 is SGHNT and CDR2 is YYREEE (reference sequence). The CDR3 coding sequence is TGTGCCAGCAGCTCATACCCTCGACAGGGTAACTATGGCTACACCTTC. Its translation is CASSSYPRQGNYGYTF.

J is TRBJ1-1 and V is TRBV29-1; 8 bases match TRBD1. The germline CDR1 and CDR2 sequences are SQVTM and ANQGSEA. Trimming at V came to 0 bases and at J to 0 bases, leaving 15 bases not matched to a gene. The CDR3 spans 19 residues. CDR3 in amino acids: CSVEDLSHDRGLLNTEAFF. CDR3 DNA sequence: TGCAGCGTTGAAGATCTTTCCCATGACAGGGGACTTCTGAACACTGAAGCTTTCTTT.

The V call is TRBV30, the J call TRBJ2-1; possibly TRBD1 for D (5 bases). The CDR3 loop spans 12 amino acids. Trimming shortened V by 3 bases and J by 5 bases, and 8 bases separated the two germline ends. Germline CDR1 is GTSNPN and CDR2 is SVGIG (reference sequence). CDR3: CAWSLGDNEQFF. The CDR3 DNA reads TGTGCCTGGAGCTTAGGGGACAATGAGCAGTTCTTC. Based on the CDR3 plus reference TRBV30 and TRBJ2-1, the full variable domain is SQTIHQWPATLVQPVGSPLSLECTVEGTSNPNLYWYRQAAGRGLQLLFYSVGIGQISSEVPQNLSASRPQDRQFILSSKKLLLSDSGFYLCAWSLGDNEQFFGPGTRLTVL.